This T cell receptor (beta chain) was retrieved from a study of blood T cell repertoires in COVID-19. Study details: Both acute and convalescent COVID-19 samples were obtained from the United States, Italy and Spain. PBMCs, B-cell-depleted T cells, or T cells provided the cDNA or gDNA that made up the material.

Authors' methods: Estimated nucleated cell counts came from reference gene primer amplification. Measured with immunoSEQ multiplex PCR; TCRdb has only the in-frame clones, and not every one. That table gives V, J and clone size, and the DNA gave D and trimming. The data hold 24,000 or so clones, with about nine tenths observed a single time. The sequence came from a woman of 80 years or more with acute or convalescent COVID-19. The sample taken for sequencing was peripheral blood.

Here the CDR3 DNA reads TGTGCCTGGGGCCCAGGGGCGGGGGGTAGGCAGTTCTTC. This codes for CAWGPGAGGRQFF. This sequence joins TRBV30 and TRBJ2-1; 8 nucleotides line up with TRBD2. Unmatched junction bases numbered 12, after V lost 5 bases and J lost 12 bases. CDR3 length: 13 amino acids. Germline V gives CDR1 GTSNPN, CDR2 SVGIG (reference sequence).